The table lists the clone carrying this T cell receptor (beta chain) with many counts. The antigen remains unidentified. The data were taken from a study of blood T cells in healthy people across ages. Overall study findings and caveats: Unsorted PBMCs prevented conclusive naive versus antigen-experienced comparison. Higher diversity, along with more naive CD4+ cells, distinguished long-lived donors from aged donors.

The CDR3 is made up of 15 amino acids. The V gene's germline CDR1 is MNHNS and CDR2 SASEGT. Alongside a J-beta primer mix, a sample-barcoded 5' primer served in a second PCR lasting roughly 7 to 11 cycles. MiXCR, run by TCRdb on the 5' RACE reads, gives a single entry per CDR3 protein. The sample contains about 1.7 million distinct CDR3 sequences, 28% of which appear only once. This chain connects TRBV6-1 to TRBJ2-5; D is possibly TRBD1 or TRBD2 (5 bases each). The end of the DNA fits TRBJ2-7 better, so the J call may be wrong. Sequenced: blood. This TCR came from a woman in her thirties in good health. CDR3 amino acids: CASSEKGHSGNEQYF. The CDR3 DNA follows: TGTGCCAGCAGTGAAAAGGGGCATTCGGGGAACGAGCAGTACTTC.